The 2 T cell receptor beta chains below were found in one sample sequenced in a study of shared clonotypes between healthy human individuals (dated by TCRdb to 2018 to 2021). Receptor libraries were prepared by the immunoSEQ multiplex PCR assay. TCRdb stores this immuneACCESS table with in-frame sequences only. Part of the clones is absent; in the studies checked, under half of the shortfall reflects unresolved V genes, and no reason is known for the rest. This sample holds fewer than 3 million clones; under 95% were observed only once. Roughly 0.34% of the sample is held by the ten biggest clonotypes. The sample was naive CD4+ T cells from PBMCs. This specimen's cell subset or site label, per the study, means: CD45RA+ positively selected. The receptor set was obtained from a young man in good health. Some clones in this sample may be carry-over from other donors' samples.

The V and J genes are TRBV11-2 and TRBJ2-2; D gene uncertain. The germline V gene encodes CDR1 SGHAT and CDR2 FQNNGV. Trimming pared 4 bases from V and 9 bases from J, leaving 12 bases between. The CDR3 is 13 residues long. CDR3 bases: TGTGCCAGCAGCTCCCAGCGATTAAGGGAGCTGTTTTTT. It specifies CASSSQRLRELFF.

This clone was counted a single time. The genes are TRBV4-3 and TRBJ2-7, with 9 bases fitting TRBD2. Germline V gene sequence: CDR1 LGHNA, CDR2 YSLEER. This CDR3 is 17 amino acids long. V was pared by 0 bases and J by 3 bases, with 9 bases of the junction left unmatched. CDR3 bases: TGCGCCAGCAGCCAAGATGTGACTAGCGGAACCTTCTACGAGCAGTACTTC. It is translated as CASSQDVTSGTFYEQYF.